This TCR beta chain is from a study of regulatory T cells in long-lasting Graves disease. Arm-PCR with iRepertoire HTBI primers amplified the CDR3 regions for these TCR beta libraries. TCRdb called the multiplex PCR reads again in MiXCR, with one record for every CDR3 protein. The table includes a few hundred thousand distinct CDR3 sequences, roughly 12% detected once. Germline CDR1 SNHLY, CDR2 FYNNEI. Deletions cut 3 bases from V and 4 bases from J, with 9 bases between. The CDR3 spans 13 residues. This clonotype was seen many times. Its matching antigen is unknown. Findings and caveats of the study: Newly diagnosed Graves' patients had higher TCR diversity than persistent ones.

The time point was: newly diagnosed GD, antithyroid drugs for less than 3 months. The TCR library was prepared using RNA isolated from PBMCs. These data also formed part of another study, on T cells in Graves' hyperthyroidism and ophthalmopathy.

The source was peripheral blood mononuclear cells (PBMCs), collected at new diagnosis, from a patient treated with antithyroid drugs. The sequence came from a man between 25 and 39 years old with Graves disease. The chain joins TRBV2 to TRBJ1-2; D might be TRBD1 (5 bases). This CDR3 reads CASSDDGTYGYTF. The CDR3 DNA reads as TGTGCCAGCAGTGATGACGGGACCTATGGCTACACCTTC.